This T cell receptor (beta chain) was captured by sequencing in a study of read filtering for tumor transcriptome and immune sequencing. Study-level information: Among patients, some 17 were male and around 13 female, aged about 45 to 90 (mean around 68). R-ISS stage counts were eight or nine for I, about 15 for II, six or seven for III. Broader study findings: Around 80% of IR-seq clonotypes had a single read, yet these held about 3.5% of reads.

Sampling of bone marrow took place during active disease in every patient. This clonotype was counted ten times or more. The antigen remains undetermined. The library was built from 400 to 500 ng RNA with molecular barcoded adaptors for alpha/delta and beta/gamma chains. TCRdb re-analysed the reads in MiXCR, keeping a single row per CDR3 protein. Of some 130,000 distinct CDR3 sequences listed, about 13% are singletons. Input material: a population of CD138-negative cells sorted from bone marrow. This TCR derives from a donor older than 35 with multiple myeloma.

This chain's CDR3 is CATSDFGRSSYNEQFF. In DNA form, the CDR3 reads TGTGCCACCAGTGATTTTGGCAGGTCTTCCTACAATGAGCAGTTCTTC. V usage is TRBV24-1 and J usage is TRBJ2-1; D is ambiguous. Germline CDR1 and CDR2: KGHDR and SFDVKD. CDR3 length equals 16 residues. With 1 base removed from V and 1 base from J, the gap between germline ends came to 10 bases.